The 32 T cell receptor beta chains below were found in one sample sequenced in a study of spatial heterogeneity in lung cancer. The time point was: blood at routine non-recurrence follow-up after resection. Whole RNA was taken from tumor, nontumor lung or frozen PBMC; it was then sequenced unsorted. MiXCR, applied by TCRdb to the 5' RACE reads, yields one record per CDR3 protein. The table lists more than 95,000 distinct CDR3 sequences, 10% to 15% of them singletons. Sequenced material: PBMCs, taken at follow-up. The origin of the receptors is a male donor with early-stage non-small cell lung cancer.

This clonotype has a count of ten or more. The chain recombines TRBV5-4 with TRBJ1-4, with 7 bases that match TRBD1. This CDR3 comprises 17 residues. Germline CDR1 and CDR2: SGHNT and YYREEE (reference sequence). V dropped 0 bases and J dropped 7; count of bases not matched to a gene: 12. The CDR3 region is CASSLGDREGRSEKLFF. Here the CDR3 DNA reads TGTGCCAGCAGCTTGGGAGACAGGGAAGGAAGATCTGAAAAACTGTTTTTT.

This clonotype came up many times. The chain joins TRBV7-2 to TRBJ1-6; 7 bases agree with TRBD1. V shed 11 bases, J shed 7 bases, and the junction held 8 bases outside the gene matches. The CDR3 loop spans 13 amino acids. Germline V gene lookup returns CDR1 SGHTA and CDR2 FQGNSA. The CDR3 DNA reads TGTGCCGGCCGCGAGGGGGCAAATTCACCCCTCCACTTT. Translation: CAGREGANSPLHF.

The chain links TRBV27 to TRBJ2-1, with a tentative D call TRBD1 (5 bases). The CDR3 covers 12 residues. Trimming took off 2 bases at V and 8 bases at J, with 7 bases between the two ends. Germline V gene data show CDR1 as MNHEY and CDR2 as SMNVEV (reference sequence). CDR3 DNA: TGTGCCAGCAGTTTACAGGGCCATGAGCAGTTCTTC. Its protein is CASSLQGHEQFF.

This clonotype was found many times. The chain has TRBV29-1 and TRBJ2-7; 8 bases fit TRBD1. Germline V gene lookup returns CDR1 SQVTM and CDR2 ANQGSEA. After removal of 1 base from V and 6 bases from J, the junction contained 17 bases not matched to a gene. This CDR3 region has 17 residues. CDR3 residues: CSVEAQGVKRRTREQYF. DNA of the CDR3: TGCAGCGTTGAAGCACAGGGGGTTAAACGGAGGACCCGCGAGCAGTACTTC.

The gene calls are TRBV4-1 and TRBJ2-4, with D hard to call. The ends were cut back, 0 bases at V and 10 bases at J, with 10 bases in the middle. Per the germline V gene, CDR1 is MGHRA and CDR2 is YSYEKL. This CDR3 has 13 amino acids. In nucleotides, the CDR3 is TGCGCCAGCAGCCAAGAGCCACCCCGAATTCAGTACTTC. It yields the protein CASSQEPPRIQYF.

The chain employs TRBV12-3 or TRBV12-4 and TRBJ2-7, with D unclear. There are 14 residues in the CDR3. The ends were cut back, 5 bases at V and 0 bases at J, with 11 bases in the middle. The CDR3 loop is CASSPLTSSYEQYF. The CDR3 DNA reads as TGTGCCAGCAGTCCCCTGACGAGCTCCTACGAGCAGTACTTC.

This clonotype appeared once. CDR3 in amino acids: CASSLGQGWIDTQYF. For the CDR3, the DNA is TGTGCCAGCAGCTTAGGACAGGGGTGGATAGATACGCAGTATTTT. The rearrangement links TRBV7-2 to TRBJ2-3, with 8 bases identical to TRBD1. The V segment lost 1 base and the J segment 5 bases; nucleotides outside the gene matches: 5. Germline V gives CDR1 SGHTA, CDR2 FQGNSA. This CDR3 region has 15 residues.

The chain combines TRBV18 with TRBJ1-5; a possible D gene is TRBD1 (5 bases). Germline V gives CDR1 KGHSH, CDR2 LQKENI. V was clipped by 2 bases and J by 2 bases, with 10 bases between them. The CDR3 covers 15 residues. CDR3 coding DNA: TGTGCCAGCTCACCATCGCAGGGAGGCAATCAGCCCCAGCATTTT. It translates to CASSPSQGGNQPQHF.

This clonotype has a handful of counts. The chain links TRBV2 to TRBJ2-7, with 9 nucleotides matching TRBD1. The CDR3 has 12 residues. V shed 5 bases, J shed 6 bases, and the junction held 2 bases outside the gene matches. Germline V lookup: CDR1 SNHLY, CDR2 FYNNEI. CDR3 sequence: CASSQTGGEQYF. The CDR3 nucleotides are TGTGCCAGCAGTCAGACAGGGGGCGAGCAGTACTTC.

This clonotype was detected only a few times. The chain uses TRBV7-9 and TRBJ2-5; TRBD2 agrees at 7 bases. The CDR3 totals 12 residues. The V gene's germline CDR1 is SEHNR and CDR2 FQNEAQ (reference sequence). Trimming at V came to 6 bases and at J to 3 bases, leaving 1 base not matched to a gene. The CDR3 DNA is TGTGCCAGCAGGGGGGGGAAAGAGACCCAGTACTTC. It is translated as CASRGGKETQYF.

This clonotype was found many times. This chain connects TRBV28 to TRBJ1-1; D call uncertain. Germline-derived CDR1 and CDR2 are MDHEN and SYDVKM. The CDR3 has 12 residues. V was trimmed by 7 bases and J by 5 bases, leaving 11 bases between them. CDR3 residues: CASTRSGTEAFF. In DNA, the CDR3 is TGTGCCAGCACCCGTTCGGGAACTGAAGCTTTCTTT.

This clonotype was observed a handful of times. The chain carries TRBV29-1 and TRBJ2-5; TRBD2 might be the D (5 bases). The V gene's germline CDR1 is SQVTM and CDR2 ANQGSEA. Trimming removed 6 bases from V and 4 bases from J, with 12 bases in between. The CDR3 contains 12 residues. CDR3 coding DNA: TGCAGCGTAAGACGGAGGAGAGAGACCCAGTACTTC. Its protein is CSVRRRRETQYF.

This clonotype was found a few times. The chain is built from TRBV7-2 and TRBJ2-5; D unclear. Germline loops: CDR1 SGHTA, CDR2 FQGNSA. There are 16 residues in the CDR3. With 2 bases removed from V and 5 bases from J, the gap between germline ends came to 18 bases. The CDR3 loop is CASSLPSAQLLETQYF. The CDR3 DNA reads TGTGCCAGCAGCTTACCCTCTGCCCAACTCTTGGAGACCCAGTACTTC.

CDR3 sequence (DNA): TGTGCCAGCAGTTTAAAGCCCTTAGATGAGCAGTTCTTC. It translates to CASSLKPLDEQFF. The V call is TRBV27, the J call TRBJ2-1; no definite D call. Trimming pared 2 bases from V and 8 bases from J, leaving 10 bases between. The germline V gene has CDR1 MNHEY and CDR2 SMNVEV (reference sequence). CDR3 length: 13 amino acids.

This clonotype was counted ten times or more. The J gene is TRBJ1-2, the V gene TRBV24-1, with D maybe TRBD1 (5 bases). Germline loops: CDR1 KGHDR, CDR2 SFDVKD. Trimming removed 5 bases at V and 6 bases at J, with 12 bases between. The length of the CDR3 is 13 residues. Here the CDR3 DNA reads TGTGCCACCAGTGCAGGGCCCCGTGATGGCTACACCTTC. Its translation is CATSAGPRDGYTF.

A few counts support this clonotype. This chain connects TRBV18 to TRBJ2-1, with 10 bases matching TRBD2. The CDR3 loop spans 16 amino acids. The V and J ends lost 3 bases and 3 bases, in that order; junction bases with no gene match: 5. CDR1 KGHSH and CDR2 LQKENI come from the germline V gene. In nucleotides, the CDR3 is TGTGCCAGCTCACCTTTTAGCGGGGGGAACTACAATGAGCAGTTCTTC. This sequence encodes CASSPFSGGNYNEQFF.

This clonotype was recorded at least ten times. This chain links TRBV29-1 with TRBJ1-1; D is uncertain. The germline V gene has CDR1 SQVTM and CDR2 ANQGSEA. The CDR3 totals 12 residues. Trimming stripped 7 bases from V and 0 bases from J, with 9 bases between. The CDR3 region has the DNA TGCAGCGGCTCGGGATTGAACACTGAAGCTTTCTTT. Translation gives CSGSGLNTEAFF.

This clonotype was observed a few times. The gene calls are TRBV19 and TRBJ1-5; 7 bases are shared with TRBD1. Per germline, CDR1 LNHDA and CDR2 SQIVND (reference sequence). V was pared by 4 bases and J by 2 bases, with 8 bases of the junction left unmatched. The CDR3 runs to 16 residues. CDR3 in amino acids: CASSTRTGRGNQPQHF. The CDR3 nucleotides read TGTGCCAGTAGTACCCGGACAGGTAGGGGCAATCAGCCCCAGCATTTT. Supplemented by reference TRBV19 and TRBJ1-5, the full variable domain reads DGGITQSPKYLFRKEGQNVTLSCEQNLNHDAMYWYRQDPGQGLRLIYYSQIVNDFQKGDIAEGYSVSREKKESFPLTVTSAQKNPTAFYLCASSTRTGRGNQPQHFGDGTRLSIL.

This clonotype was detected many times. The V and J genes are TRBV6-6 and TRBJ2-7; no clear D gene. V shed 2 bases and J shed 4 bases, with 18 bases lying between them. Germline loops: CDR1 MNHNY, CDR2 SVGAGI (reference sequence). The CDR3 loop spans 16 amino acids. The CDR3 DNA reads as TGTGCCAGCAGTTACGATTACAGCCACAATCTTTACGAGCAGTACTTC. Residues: CASSYDYSHNLYEQYF.

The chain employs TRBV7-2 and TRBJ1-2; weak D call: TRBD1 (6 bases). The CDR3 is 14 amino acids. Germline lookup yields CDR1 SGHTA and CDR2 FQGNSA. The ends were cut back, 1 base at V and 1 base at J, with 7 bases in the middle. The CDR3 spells CASSLGRGNYGYTF. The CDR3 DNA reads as TGTGCCAGCAGCTTAGGCAGGGGTAACTATGGCTACACCTTC.

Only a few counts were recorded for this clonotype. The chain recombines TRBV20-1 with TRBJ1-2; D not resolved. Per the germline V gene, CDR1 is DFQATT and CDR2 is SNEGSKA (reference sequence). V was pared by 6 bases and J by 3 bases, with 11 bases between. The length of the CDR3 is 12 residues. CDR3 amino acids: CSAPRAYYGYTF. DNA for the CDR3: TGCAGTGCCCCCCGGGCTTACTATGGCTACACCTTC.

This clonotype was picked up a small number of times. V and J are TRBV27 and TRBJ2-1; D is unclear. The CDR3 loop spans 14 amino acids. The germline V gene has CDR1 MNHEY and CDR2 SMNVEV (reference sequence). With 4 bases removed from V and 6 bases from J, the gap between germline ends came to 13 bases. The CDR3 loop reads CASSSPFPPNEQFF. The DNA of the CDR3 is TGTGCCAGCAGTTCGCCTTTCCCCCCCAATGAGCAGTTCTTC.

The CDR3 here is CASSFTGYEQYF. CDR3 coding DNA: TGTGCCAGCAGTTTCACAGGGTACGAGCAGTACTTC. The chain uses TRBV12-3 or TRBV12-4 and TRBJ2-7, with a possible D match to TRBD1 (6 bases). Trimming stripped 3 bases from V and 4 bases from J, with 7 bases between. The CDR3 covers 12 residues.

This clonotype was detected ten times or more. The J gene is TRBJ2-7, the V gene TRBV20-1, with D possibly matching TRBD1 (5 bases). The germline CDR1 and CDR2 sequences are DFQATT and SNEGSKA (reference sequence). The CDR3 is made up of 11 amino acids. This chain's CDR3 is CSLDTSYEQYF. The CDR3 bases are TGCAGCCTGGACACATCCTACGAGCAGTACTTC.

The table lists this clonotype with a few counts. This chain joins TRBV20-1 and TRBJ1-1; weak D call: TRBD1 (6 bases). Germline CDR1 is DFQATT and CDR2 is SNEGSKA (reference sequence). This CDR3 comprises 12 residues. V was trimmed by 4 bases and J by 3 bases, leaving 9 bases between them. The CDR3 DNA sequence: TGCAGTGCTAAATCAGGGGACACTGAAGCTTTCTTT. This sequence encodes CSAKSGDTEAFF.

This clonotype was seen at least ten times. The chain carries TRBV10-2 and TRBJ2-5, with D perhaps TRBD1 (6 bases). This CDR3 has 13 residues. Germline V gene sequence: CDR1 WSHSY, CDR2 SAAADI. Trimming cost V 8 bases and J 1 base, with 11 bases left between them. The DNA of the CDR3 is TGCGCCAGCCGACAGGAGGTCCAAGAGACCCAGTACTTC. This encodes CASRQEVQETQYF.

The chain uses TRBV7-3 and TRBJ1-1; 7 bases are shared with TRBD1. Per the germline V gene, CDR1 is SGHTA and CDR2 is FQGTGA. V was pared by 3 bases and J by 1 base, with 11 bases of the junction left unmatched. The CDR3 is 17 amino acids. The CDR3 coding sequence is TGTGCCAGCAGCTTTACAGGGGTTGCAGCAGGGAACACTGAAGCTTTCTTT. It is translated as CASSFTGVAAGNTEAFF.

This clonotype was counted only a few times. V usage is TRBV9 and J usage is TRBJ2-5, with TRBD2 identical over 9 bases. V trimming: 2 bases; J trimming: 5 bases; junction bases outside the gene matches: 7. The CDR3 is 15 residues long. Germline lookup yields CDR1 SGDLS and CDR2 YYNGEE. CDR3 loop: CASSVSSGAGETQYF. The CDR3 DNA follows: TGTGCCAGCAGCGTGTCTAGCGGGGCTGGCGAGACCCAGTACTTC.

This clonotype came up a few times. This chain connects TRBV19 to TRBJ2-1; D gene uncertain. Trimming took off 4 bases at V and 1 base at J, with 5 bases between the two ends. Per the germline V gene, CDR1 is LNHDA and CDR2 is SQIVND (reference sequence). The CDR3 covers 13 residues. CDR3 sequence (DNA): TGTGCCAGTAGTACCGGTTCCTACAATGAGCAGTTCTTC. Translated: CASSTGSYNEQFF.

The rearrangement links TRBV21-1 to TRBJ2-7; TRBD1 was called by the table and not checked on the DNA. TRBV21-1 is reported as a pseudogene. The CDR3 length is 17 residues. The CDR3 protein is CASSPSGSPGQMYEQYF. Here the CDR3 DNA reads TGTGCCAGCAGTCCAAGCGGTTCCCCGGGACAGATGTACGAGCAGTACTTC.

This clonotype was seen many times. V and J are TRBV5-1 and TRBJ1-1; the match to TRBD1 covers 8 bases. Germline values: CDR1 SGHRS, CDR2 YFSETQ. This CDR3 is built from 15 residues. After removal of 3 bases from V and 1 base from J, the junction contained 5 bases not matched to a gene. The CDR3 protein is CASSSRGQGNTEAFF. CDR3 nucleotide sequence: TGCGCCAGCAGCTCTAGAGGACAGGGGAACACTGAAGCTTTCTTT.

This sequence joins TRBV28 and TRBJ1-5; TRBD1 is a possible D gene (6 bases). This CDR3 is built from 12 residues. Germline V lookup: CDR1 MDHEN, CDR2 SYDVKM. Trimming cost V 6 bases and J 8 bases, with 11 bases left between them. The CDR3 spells CASSPGQKPQHF. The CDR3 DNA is TGTGCCAGCAGCCCCGGACAGAAGCCCCAGCATTTT.